This T cell receptor beta chain was captured by sequencing in a study of shared clonotypes between healthy human individuals (dated by TCRdb to the early 2020s). Study-wide context: The cohort included a few men and a couple of women between 18 and 49 years of age. For each donor, three plates each were used for CD4 naive and CD4 memory, two plates were used for CD8 naive, and one plate was used for CD8 memory. The study deeply sequenced blood TCR repertoires of about 5 healthy adults to estimate repertoire size and the extent of clonotype sharing between individuals. Libraries were prepared and TCR repertoires were sequenced by different laboratories using diverse techniques, in order to increase sequencing depth and limit assay-specific biases. Leukapheresis yielded between about 0.85 and 10 billion PBMCs per donor.

Paper-wide results and their limitations: Because the study included a small number of donors, the genetic and exposure-history diversity represented was limited. Sharing across a few donors was observed for roughly 5.4% of naive CD4, under 4% of naive CD8, roughly 2.3% of memory CD4, and roughly 0.4% of memory CD8 clonotypes. Compared with non-shared clonotypes, the clonotypes found in all four sorted-subset donors had higher generation probabilities. Naive subsets generally had larger estimated clonotype richness than memory subsets did. Only blood was sampled, and tissue TCR repertoires likely differ from those in blood. Incomplete sequencing was indicated by rarefaction of sorted-subset datasets, despite the large sequencing depth. Pairwise subsampling indicated that sequencing depth was expected to affect the degree of clonotype sharing among donors.

Donors were healthy HIV-negative adults with no recently reported acute infections or vaccinations. All donors were Caucasian adults living in Nashville, Tennessee, USA. Magnetic negative selection was used to enrich CD4+ T cells, after which naive cells were positively selected on CD45RA and the negative fraction became the memory subset. Blood was collected by leukapheresis, and PBMCs were isolated by Ficoll-Histopaque density gradient centrifugation and then cryopreserved in liquid nitrogen vapor phase. Analytical flow cytometry was used to check the purity and quantity of every magnetically sorted T cell population. Each sorted fraction had its genomic DNA isolated and then quantified by UV absorbance on a Nanodrop 2000c. Points on this clone: Its antigen target is currently unknown. Base-call qualities are not available, and no considerably larger clone is one nucleotide away.

TCR CDR3 regions were amplified from genomic DNA by multiplex PCR using the deep immunoSEQ assay. Extracted genomic DNA from each cell subset was spread evenly across all wells of several immunoSEQ 96-well plates, with each plate serving as a replicate. Each replicate PCR for sorted subsets received roughly 0.2 ug genomic DNA, equal to 30,000 or so T cell genomes. The purified libraries were quantified using a Qubit 3.0 fluorometer, sized with a Bioanalyzer 2100, and then quantified again using the KAPA Library Quantification kit. Every immunoSEQ 96-well plate was sequenced on a dedicated single-read 150-cycle Illumina NextSeq 550 flow cell. The study's own analysis went as follows. Because the immunoSEQ output held only junctional sequences and lacked quality scores, the filtering could not match the filtering applied to full-length reads. Sequences were annotated with PyIR, a Python wrapper for IgBLAST v1.9, using IMGT germline references to assign V/J genes and CDR3. Reads were filtered out if the reads had weak V/J assignments (E-value above 1e-6), no CDR3, stop codons, out-of-frame junctions, or ambiguous translated residues. V3J clonotypes were defined as sequences sharing the same inferred V gene, J gene, and CDR3 amino acid sequence. The percentage overlap between two repertoires was calculated by dividing the number of shared unique clonotypes by the size of the smaller repertoire. Repertoire richness was assessed with RTK rarefaction, the Chao1 estimator, and Recon v2.1 estimates of unobserved clonotypes. Generation probabilities were computed with OLGA for all TCRbeta clonotypes obtained by the gDNA method from several donors. The source is immuneACCESS, and TCRdb retained only in-frame sequences with V and J called. Part of the clones is not carried over; for the studies checked, unresolved V genes explain less than half of this, and the remainder is unexplained. V and J calls and clone size come straight from that table; D and trimming were deduced from the DNA. Counted in this sample were roughly 1,600,000 clones; approximately 98.5% of them appeared once. The ten biggest clones cover approximately 0.38% of the sample.

Inclusive of the bounding cysteine and phenylalanine, the CDR3 is 15 residues long. Only the CDR3 region is kept as DNA, spanning 45 bases read in frame from base 1. At the junction V is shortened by 2 bases and J by 7 bases, with 15 bases in between. The germline V gene encodes CDR1 SGHTA and CDR2 FQGTGA. This clonotype originated in a man in his thirties or forties in good health. The specimen was naive CD4+ T cells sorted from blood. The sample's cell subset or site label is to be understood as: CD45RA+ positively selected. The receptor chain draws on TRBV7-3 and TRBJ2-1, and perhaps TRBD1 as D gene, on 6 matching bases. The CDR3 region: CASSLRQGFGNEQFF. The nucleotide sequence is TGTGCCAGCAGCTTACGGCAGGGGTTCGGGAATGAGCAGTTCTTC.